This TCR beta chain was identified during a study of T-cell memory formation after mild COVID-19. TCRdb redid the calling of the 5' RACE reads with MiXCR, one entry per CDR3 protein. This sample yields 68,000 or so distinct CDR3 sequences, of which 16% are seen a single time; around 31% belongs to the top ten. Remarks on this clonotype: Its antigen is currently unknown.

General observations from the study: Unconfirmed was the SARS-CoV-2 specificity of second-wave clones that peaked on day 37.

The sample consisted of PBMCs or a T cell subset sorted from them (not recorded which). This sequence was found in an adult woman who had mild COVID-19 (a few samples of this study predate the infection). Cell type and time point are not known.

The CDR3 nucleotides are TGTGCCAGCAGCTTAGCTGTGGGCAATCAGCCCCAGCATTTT. Translating gives CASSLAVGNQPQHF. The rearrangement joins TRBV7-9 to TRBJ1-5, with D hard to call. The V end lost 0 bases, the J end lost 2 bases, and 5 bases lay between the germline ends. CDR3 size: 14 residues. Germline V CDR1 and CDR2: SEHNR, FQNEAQ (reference sequence). Full variable domain (remainder filled in from reference TRBV7-9 and TRBJ1-5): DTGVSQNPRHKITKRGQNVTFRCDPISEHNRLYWYRQTLGQGPEFLTYFQNEAQLEKSRLLSDRFSAERPKGSFSTLEIQRTEQGDSAMYLCASSLAVGNQPQHFGDGTRLSIL.